The sequence of this TCR beta chain was determined in a study of radiotherapy plus CTLA-4 blockade in lung cancer. The protocol was immunoSEQ multiplex PCR, while the TCRdb copy is restricted to in-frame clones and leaves out a portion. The sample has roughly 100,000 clones, 85% seen once. General study results and limits: Blood saw expansion of tumor-derived TCR clones after radiotherapy plus ipilimumab.

Trimming left V 2 bases short and J 3 bases short, with 13 bases between. This CDR3 has 16 residues. Germline lookup yields CDR1 MNHEY and CDR2 SMNVEV (reference sequence). Of note for this clone: Its antigen is unidentified.

Sequenced here: peripheral blood, sampled from a patient treated with radiotherapy plus ipilimumab. The rearrangement uses TRBV27 and TRBJ2-2, with D perhaps given as TRBD1 or TRBD2 (5 bases each). The receptor's source is a human donor with non-small cell lung cancer that progressed on radiotherapy plus ipilimumab. Some clones in this sample may be carry-over from other donors' samples. CDR3 amino acids: CASSLRGRADTGELFF. CDR3 bases: TGTGCCAGCAGTTTACGGGGCAGAGCGGACACCGGGGAGCTGTTTTTT.